Listed below are T cell receptor beta chains from one sample, sequenced in a study of cytomegalovirus exposure and HLA in healthy donors. The method was immunoSEQ multiplex PCR; TCRdb's version includes in-frame clones alone and lacks a portion of them. The sample carries about 200,000 clones, approximately 87% recorded once. The material sequenced was PBMCs. The receptors stem from a woman aged 18-30 years in good health and CMV-seronegative. The CDR3 runs from the conserved cysteine through the conserved F or W. The order of the fields is clone size, CDR3 length, D gene, V gene, J gene, CDR3 DNA, CDR3 protein. A D gene is named only where the DNA matches it firmly. For some rows the clone size is stated as once, few or many, or as a class when expanded; others skip it.

>once|16|NA|TRBV5-4|TRBJ2-3
TGTGCCAGCAGCTTGGGGGGGGGCGGTGGCACAGATACGCAGTATTTT
CASSLGGGGGTDTQYF
>NA|16|TRBD1|TRBV2|TRBJ2-1
TGTGCCAGCAGTCCGGGACAGATTATTGAAACGGATGAGCAGTTCTTC
CASSPGQIIETDEQFF
>NA|12|NA|TRBV28|TRBJ2-7
TGTGCCAGCAGTTCCCAGGGGCCCGAGCAGTACTTC
CASSSQGPEQYF
>NA|16|NA|TRBV4-1|TRBJ1-1
TGCGCCAGCAGCCAAGGGGGCCTGGGGGGGAACACTGAAGCTTTCTTT
CASSQGGLGGNTEAFF
>NA|15|TRBD1|TRBV5-1|TRBJ2-7
TGCGCCAGCAGCCCAAGGACAGGGGGATCCTACGAGCAGTACTTC
CASSPRTGGSYEQYF
>NA|12|NA|TRBV27|TRBJ2-7
TGTGCCTCCCGGGCGGGCCCCTACGAGCAGTACTTC
CASRAGPYEQYF
>NA|14|NA|TRBV19|TRBJ2-6
TGTGCCAGTAGCCCGGGGTCCGGGGCCAACGTCCTGACTTTC
CASSPGSGANVLTF
>NA|15|NA|TRBV5-1|TRBJ2-7
TGCGCCAGCAGCTTGGTGATGGACAGCTCCTACGAGCAGTACTTC
CASSLVMDSSYEQYF
>NA|16|TRBD2|TRBV6-1|TRBJ2-5
TGTGCCAGCAGTGAAGCGCTTCTCCAGCGGGGGGAGACCCAGTACTTC
CASSEALLQRGETQYF
>many|15|TRBD2|TRBV2|TRBJ2-7
TGTGCCAGCAGCGGGGGGGAGCTATCCCCCTCCGAGCAGTACTTC
CASSGGELSPSEQYF
>NA|16|NA|TRBV2|TRBJ2-6
TGTGCCAGCATGTCCACCGGGTACTCTGGGGCCAACGTCCTGACTTTC
CASMSTGYSGANVLTF
>once|16|NA|TRBV2|TRBJ2-2
TGTGCCAGCAGTGAAGTAGGCCTAGAGGCCACCGGGGAGCTGTTTTTT
CASSEVGLEATGELFF
>NA|19|TRBD2|TRBV7-9|TRBJ2-2
TGTGCCAGCAGCTTAGCGCTTACTAGCGGAGTCCAGAACACCGGGGAGCTGTTTTTT
CASSLALTSGVQNTGELFF
>NA|15|NA|TRBV30|TRBJ1-4
TGTGCCTGGAGTGCGGACAGCGGGGCTAATGAAAAACTGTTTTTT
CAWSADSGANEKLFF
>NA|14|NA|TRBV5-1|TRBJ2-5
TGCGCCAGCACCCCGCCGGCGGCTGTAGAGACCCAGTACTTC
CASTPPAAVETQYF
>NA|20|TRBD2|TRBV5-1|TRBJ2-4
TGCGCCAGCAGCAGAGGACTAGCGGGAGGACCCATCCTAGCCAAAAACATTCAGTACTTC
CASSRGLAGGPILAKNIQYF
>NA|13|NA|TRBV9|TRBJ2-7
TGTGCCAGCACCTCGACCGGTTCGGGCGAGCAGTACTTC
CASTSTGSGEQYF
>NA|12|NA|TRBV27|TRBJ2-1
TGTGCCAGCCACGGCTCCTACAATGAGCAGTTCTTC
CASHGSYNEQFF
>NA|16|TRBD1|TRBV5-8|TRBJ1-4
TGTGCCAGCAGTCGAGGACAGGGGTGGGGTGATGAAAAACTGTTTTTT
CASSRGQGWGDEKLFF
>NA|15|NA|TRBV2|TRBJ1-5
TGTGCCAGCACTAACTCTCAGGGAAGCGGGCAGCCCCAGCATTTT
CASTNSQGSGQPQHF
>many|15|NA|TRBV5-1|TRBJ1-6
TGCGCCAGCAGCCCGGGGGGGGGCGATAATTCACCCCTCCACTTT
CASSPGGGDNSPLHF
>once|15|NA|TRBV5-1|TRBJ2-7
TGCGCCAGCAGCTTGGCTTTGGGGAGCTCCTACGAGCAGTACTTC
CASSLALGSSYEQYF
>NA|14|TRBD2|TRBV5-1|TRBJ2-3
TGCGCCAGTGGCCCCGGGACTAGGGCAGATACGCAGTATTTT
CASGPGTRADTQYF
>few|13|NA|TRBV7-2|TRBJ1-1
TGTGCCAGCAGCTTAGCCAGGGAGAGTGAAGCTTTCTTT
CASSLARESEAFF
>NA|14|TRBD1|TRBV29-1|TRBJ2-3
TGCAGCGTCGGACAGGGGAAGGAAACAGATACGCAGTATTTT
CSVGQGKETDTQYF
>once|15|TRBD2|TRBV11-2|TRBJ2-1
TGTGCCAGCAGCACATGGACTAGCGGCAGCACTGAGCAGTTCTTC
CASSTWTSGSTEQFF
>NA|15|TRBD1|TRBV25-1|TRBJ2-1
TGTGCCAGCAGTGTCCGGACAGGGTTAGTCACTGAGCAGTTCTTC
CASSVRTGLVTEQFF
>NA|14|NA|TRBV27|TRBJ2-2
TGTGCCAGCAGTTTATTCGGGGAGGCCGGGGAGCTGTTTTTT
CASSLFGEAGELFF
>few|15|TRBD1|TRBV18|TRBJ2-7
TGTGCCAGCTCACCAACCCAGGGGGACTCCTACGAGCAGTACTTC
CASSPTQGDSYEQYF
>NA|14|NA|TRBV5-1|TRBJ1-4
TGCGCCAGCAGCTTGGAGGGAGCTAATGAAAAACTGTTTTTT
CASSLEGANEKLFF
>NA|13|NA|TRBV5-1|TRBJ2-3
TGCGCCAGCGCTCCGGGCTACACAGATACGCAGTATTTT
CASAPGYTDTQYF
>NA|16|TRBD2|TRBV4-2|TRBJ2-7
TGTGCCAGCAGCCAAGAGGTTGTGCTAGCGGGTTACGAGCAGTACTTC
CASSQEVVLAGYEQYF
>NA|14|NA|TRBV5-1|TRBJ2-1
TGCGCCAGCAGCTTGGGCGGGGACTACAATGAGCAGTTCTTC
CASSLGGDYNEQFF
>NA|14|NA|TRBV27|TRBJ1-4
TGTGCCAGCACCAGCCGGGGGGTAGGGGAAAAACTGTTTTTT
CASTSRGVGEKLFF
>few|16|NA|TRBV4-2|TRBJ2-7
TGTGCCAGCAGCCAAGACCCGTCGGGGGACCTCTACGAGCAGTACTTC
CASSQDPSGDLYEQYF
>few|15|NA|TRBV5-1|TRBJ1-1
TGCGCCAGCAGCTTGGGGTCCAGGGCGAACACTGAAGCTTTCTTT
CASSLGSRANTEAFF
>once|16|TRBD1|TRBV7-8|TRBJ1-6
TGTGCCAGCAGCTTAAAGGCGGGACAGCTATATTCACCCCTCCACTTT
CASSLKAGQLYSPLHF
>once|19|NA|TRBV5-6|TRBJ2-4
TGTGCCAGCAGCTTTAGACCTGGATTTGGGGCCCCGGGCAAAAACATTCAGTACTTC
CASSFRPGFGAPGKNIQYF
>NA|17|TRBD1|TRBV10-3|TRBJ1-1
TGTGCCATCAAGCGGGCCAGGGGGTCGAACATGAACACTGAAGCTTTCTTT
CAIKRARGSNMNTEAFF
>NA|15|TRBD2|TRBV30|TRBJ2-7
TGTGCGCTGGGGCTAGCGGCTACAAGCTCCTACGAGCAGTACTTC
CALGLAATSSYEQYF
>once|14|NA|TRBV7-2|TRBJ1-4
TGTGCCAGCAGCTTCCAGGCAACTAATGAAAAACTGTTTTTT
CASSFQATNEKLFF
>few|12|NA|TRBV4-1|TRBJ2-1
TGCGCCAGCAGCCTGGGGAGGAATGAGCAGTTCTTC
CASSLGRNEQFF
>NA|15|TRBD2|TRBV30|TRBJ2-4
TGTGCCTGGAGTGTACTCTCGAGCGGGGCTAACATTCAGTACTTC
CAWSVLSSGANIQYF
>NA|16|NA|TRBV27|TRBJ2-7
TGTGCCAGCAGTTTGGGCCCCCCGGGACTTACCTACGAGCAGTACTTC
CASSLGPPGLTYEQYF
>NA|18|TRBD1|TRBV18|TRBJ1-2
TGTGCCAGCTCACCGAACCTTTTTACAGGGGACCCTAACTATGGCTACACCTTC
CASSPNLFTGDPNYGYTF
>once|15|NA|TRBV2|TRBJ2-1
TGTGCCAGCAGGGTTATGGGGGCCGGGGACAATGAGCAGTTCTTC
CASRVMGAGDNEQFF
>NA|12|NA|TRBV28|TRBJ2-7
TGTGCCATCAAGACAGGCTCCTACGAGCAGTACTTC
CAIKTGSYEQYF
>NA|14|NA|TRBV4-1|TRBJ2-1
TGCGCCAGCAGCCACCCCGACAGGAGGAATGAGCAGTTCTTC
CASSHPDRRNEQFF
>NA|15|NA|TRBV15|TRBJ1-1
TGTGCCACCAGCAGAGAAGGCAGGTTGAGCACTGAAGCTTTCTTT
CATSREGRLSTEAFF
>once|17|NA|TRBV27|TRBJ2-1
TGTGCCAGCAGTTTATTCTTAGGGTTTCAAGGGGGGCATGAGCAGTTCTTC
CASSLFLGFQGGHEQFF
>once|14|NA|TRBV2|TRBJ1-1
TGTGCCAGCAGTGGGAGGATCGGAACGGCTGAGGCTTTCTTT
CASSGRIGTAEAFF
>NA|13|NA|TRBV18|TRBJ2-4
TGTGCCAGCTCACCAGAAAGCCAAGGCATTCAGTACTTC
CASSPESQGIQYF